What follows are 26 T cell receptor beta chains derived from one specimen sequenced in a study of T cells in Graves' hyperthyroidism and ophthalmopathy. RNA transcripts were the template for amplifying TCR beta CDR3 regions. Carried out on the TCR CDR3, a first-round RT-PCR used the HTBI primer set. TCRdb reprocessed the multiplex PCR reads via MiXCR and lists one record per CDR3 protein. Altogether about 640,000 distinct CDR3 sequences are present, 45% being singletons, with the ten largest covering less than 9%. The sample comprised peripheral blood or thyroid tissue (not recorded which). Receptors were obtained from an adult man with Graves' disease, either hyperthyroidism or ophthalmopathy (not recorded which).

This chain joins TRBV10-1 and TRBJ1-6; 9 bases map to TRBD1. CDR3 size: 14 residues. Losses at the gene ends were 6 bases for V and 9 bases for J; bases not matched to a gene: 6. Per the germline V gene, CDR1 is WNHNN and CDR2 is SYGVQD (reference sequence). CDR3 region: CASSRDRVASPLHF. For the CDR3, the DNA is TGCGCCAGCAGCCGGGACAGGGTAGCTTCACCCCTCCACTTT.

Concerning this clonotype itself: A junction end diverges from the germline sequence, so it may reflect a read error. The chain uses TRBV7-2 and TRBJ1-6; perhaps TRBD1 as D (6 bases). This CDR3 has 18 amino acids. The germline gives CDR1 SGHTA, CDR2 FQGNSA. The CDR3: CASSQEGGTSSYNSPLHF. CDR3 DNA: TGCGCCAGCAGCCAAGAGGGGGGGACGAGCTCCTATAATTCACCCCTCCACTTT.

V and J are TRBV20-1 and TRBJ1-5; weak D call: TRBD1 (6 bases). CDR1 is DFQATT and CDR2 is SNEGSKA in the germline V gene (reference sequence). The CDR3 is made up of 12 amino acids. The CDR3 reads CSSGQINQPQHF. CDR3 DNA: TGCAGCTCAGGACAGATCAATCAGCCCCAGCATTTT.

This clonotype has just a few counts. V usage is TRBV7-9 and J usage is TRBJ2-2; unclear D gene. Germline lookup yields CDR1 SEHNR and CDR2 FQNEAQ (reference sequence). The CDR3 is 14 amino acids. Trimming removed 5 bases at V and 5 bases at J, with 12 bases between. CDR3 in DNA: TGTGCCAGCAGCCCAGGCCAGACTACCGGGGAGCTGTTTTTT. Translating it yields CASSPGQTTGELFF.

This clonotype was counted between two and nine times. The V and J genes are TRBV7-6 and TRBJ1-4; D gene ambiguous. Germline assignment: CDR1 SGHVS and CDR2 FNYEAQ. The CDR3 is made up of 15 amino acids. Trimming removed 5 bases from V and 7 bases from J, with 17 bases in between. The CDR3 DNA is TGTGCCAGCAGCGTTAGGGTCCAGCAGACTGAAAAACTGTTTTTT. The encoded protein is CASSVRVQQTEKLFF.

This clonotype has only a few counts. The chain recombines TRBV12-3 or TRBV12-4 with TRBJ1-5, with 10 bases matching TRBD1. V lost 3 bases and J lost 6; bases outside the gene matches: 5. The CDR3 spans 15 residues. The CDR3, as DNA: TGTGCCAGCAGTTTGGCGACAGGGGGCGGTCAGCCCCAGCATTTT. Its translation: CASSLATGGGQPQHF.

Worth noting for this clonotype: A much larger clone lies one base from this, so it may be a read error. The chain employs TRBV7-2 and TRBJ1-4; D is perhaps TRBD1 (5 bases). The CDR3 sequence is 15 residues long. Germline CDR1 SGHTA, CDR2 FQGNSA. The CDR3 region has the DNA TGTGCCGGCAGCTTAGCCATGACAGTGGATGAAAAACTGTTTTTT. Amino acids: CAGSLAMTVDEKLFF.

The chain couples TRBV29-1 to TRBJ1-2, with 11 bases that match TRBD1. Germline lookup yields CDR1 SQVTM and CDR2 ANQGSEA. The CDR3 runs 14 residues. V shed 4 bases and J 4 bases; nucleotides not matched to a gene: 5. The CDR3 is CSVVRTGGSYGYTF. CDR3 nucleotide sequence: TGCAGCGTTGTCCGGACAGGGGGCTCCTATGGCTACACCTTC.

The V call is TRBV29-1, the J call TRBJ1-1, with 8 nucleotides matching TRBD1. The CDR3 has 12 residues. V was clipped by 6 bases and J by 11 bases; unmatched bases: 11. Per germline, CDR1 SQVTM and CDR2 ANQGSEA. Here the CDR3 DNA reads TGCAGCGTAGCTGGGACAGGAGATCCGGCTTTCTTT. Translated, it gives CSVAGTGDPAFF.

The chain employs TRBV20-1 and TRBJ1-1; no clear D gene. The CDR3 is 13 amino acids. V shed 4 bases and J shed 3 bases, with 12 bases lying between them. Germline V CDR1 and CDR2: DFQATT, SNEGSKA (reference sequence). The CDR3 is CSATSAGDTEAFF. The DNA of the CDR3 is TGCAGTGCTACTAGCGCCGGGGACACTGAAGCTTTCTTT.

This clonotype was observed once. The genes are TRBV7-3 and TRBJ1-3, with D uncertain. This CDR3 has 16 residues. Germline V gene sequence: CDR1 SGHTA, CDR2 FQGTGA. The V and J ends lost 0 bases and 3 bases respectively, with 12 bases between them. CDR3 residues: CASSLTGRDYGNTIYF. The CDR3, as DNA: TGTGCCAGCAGCTTAACGGGGAGAGACTATGGAAACACCATATATTTT.

This clonotype was seen repeatedly, ten times or more. V is TRBV6-6 and J is TRBJ1-1; D is undetermined. The germline gives CDR1 MNHNY, CDR2 SVGAGI (reference sequence). This CDR3 is built from 12 residues. V lost 8 bases to trimming and J lost 1 base, with 8 bases between them. Here the CDR3 reads CASSHRNTEAFF. CDR3 nucleotides: TGTGCCAGCTCACACAGGAACACTGAAGCTTTCTTT.

The genes are TRBV6-6 and TRBJ2-7; the D gene is possibly TRBD1 (8 bases). The CDR3 totals 15 residues. The ends were cut back, 5 bases at V and 1 base at J, with 15 bases in the middle. Germline V gives CDR1 MNHNY, CDR2 SVGAGI (reference sequence). CDR3 nucleotide sequence: TGTGCCAGCAGTAACACAGGGGGGGGATCCTACGAGCAGTACTTC. It is translated as CASSNTGGGSYEQYF.

This clonotype was observed at least ten times. J is TRBJ1-5 and V is TRBV12-3 or TRBV12-4, with D unclear. The CDR3 covers 11 residues. V lost 3 bases, J lost 7 bases, and 4 bases lay in between. The CDR3 is CASSFGQPQHF. The DNA for the CDR3 is TGTGCCAGCAGTTTTGGCCAGCCCCAGCATTTT.

The chain employs TRBV6-5 and TRBJ1-6; 8 nucleotides align to TRBD1. Unmatched junction bases numbered 7, after V lost 0 bases and J lost 9 bases. This CDR3 comprises 16 residues. Germline CDR1 MNHEY, CDR2 SVGAGI. As DNA, the CDR3 is TGTGCCAGCAGTTACTCGACCGGGACAGGACTTTCACCCCTCCACTTT. Amino acid sequence: CASSYSTGTGLSPLHF.

In nucleotides, the CDR3 is TGTGCCAGTAGTATGAAAGCTGGGGGGTGGACTGAAGCTTTCTTT. Amino acids: CASSMKAGGWTEAFF. This chain links TRBV19 with TRBJ1-1; D is possibly TRBD1 (5 bases). The CDR3 length is 15 residues. The V end lost 3 bases, the J end lost 5 bases, and 16 bases lay between the germline ends. The germline CDR1 and CDR2 sequences are LNHDA and SQIVND (reference sequence).

This clonotype came up many times. The CDR3 is CSAGGGGEKLFF. The CDR3 coding sequence is TGCAGCGCCGGGGGGGGAGGTGAAAAACTGTTTTTT. V is TRBV29-1 and J is TRBJ1-4; tentatively, D is TRBD1 (5 bases). V was cut by 7 bases and J by 7 bases, with 13 bases left in between. Germline V gene lookup returns CDR1 SQVTM and CDR2 ANQGSEA. This CDR3 contains 12 residues. The variable domain in full, with the rest retrieved from reference TRBV29-1 and TRBJ1-4, is SAVISQKPSRDICQRGTSLTIQCQVDSQVTMMFWYRQQPGQSLTLIATANQGSEATYESGFVIDKFPISRPNLTFSTLTVSNMSPEDSSIYLCSAGGGGEKLFFGSGTQLSVL.

In this sample, this clonotype turned up many times. The V and J genes are TRBV20-1 and TRBJ2-7; D gene uncertain. Germline values: CDR1 DFQATT, CDR2 SNEGSKA (reference sequence). The CDR3 sequence is 13 residues long. With 4 bases removed from V and 0 bases from J, the gap between germline ends came to 10 bases. DNA for the CDR3: TGCAGTGCTATACTACCGAGCTCCTACGAGCAGTACTTC. Protein: CSAILPSSYEQYF.

The chain combines TRBV5-6 with TRBJ1-6; D is perhaps TRBD1 (5 bases). Trimming shortened V by 4 bases and J by 10 bases, and 18 bases separated the two germline ends. In germline, CDR1 is SGHDT, CDR2 YYEEEE. There are 15 residues in the CDR3. The CDR3 region is CASSLGPGQGSPLHF. The DNA for the CDR3 is TGTGCCAGCAGCCTAGGGCCCGGACAAGGGTCACCCCTCCACTTT.

The chain couples TRBV15 to TRBJ2-7, with D perhaps TRBD1 or TRBD2 (5 bases each). CDR3 length: 12 amino acids. Germline V gene lookup returns CDR1 LNHNV and CDR2 YYDKDF (reference sequence). Trimming shortened V by 4 bases and J by 3 bases, and 7 bases separated the two germline ends. DNA of the CDR3: TGTGCCACCAGCACGGGGCTCTACGAGCAGTACTTC. Residues: CATSTGLYEQYF.

The chain uses TRBV20-1 and TRBJ2-5; 7 bases line up with TRBD2. V gave up 3 bases and J gave up 1 base; unmatched junction bases: 11. The CDR3 totals 16 residues. The germline V gene has CDR1 DFQATT and CDR2 SNEGSKA (reference sequence). The CDR3: CSASGASGGLQETQYF. The DNA for the CDR3 is TGCAGTGCTAGCGGGGCTAGCGGAGGCCTCCAAGAGACCCAGTACTTC.

This clonotype occurred many times. The chain employs TRBV20-1 and TRBJ2-5; TRBD2 aligns across 8 bases. Germline V gene data show CDR1 as DFQATT and CDR2 as SNEGSKA (reference sequence). V trimming: 6 bases; J trimming: 10 bases; junction bases outside the gene matches: 4. The CDR3 totals 10 residues. The CDR3 DNA sequence: TGCAGTGCCCTCCGGGGGGGCCAGTACTTC. It is translated as CSALRGGQYF.

This clonotype was detected a few times. The CDR3 DNA reads TGTGCCAGCAGCGTAGGAGGGGCAGATACGCAGTATTTT. As protein: CASSVGGADTQYF. The gene calls are TRBV9 and TRBJ2-3; D possibly uses TRBD1 or TRBD2 (5 bases each). V was shortened by 0 bases and J by 4 bases, with 6 bases between the two germline ends. The germline V gene has CDR1 SGDLS and CDR2 YYNGEE. This CDR3 comprises 13 residues.

Concerning this clonotype itself: This may be a read error, as it is one base from a much larger clone. CDR3 sequence: CSVGSTAGTADGYTF. The DNA for the CDR3 is TGCAGCGTAGGGTCCACCGCTGGGACAGCTGATGGCTACACCTTC. V is TRBV29-1 and J is TRBJ1-2, with 7 bases fitting TRBD1. V shed 6 bases, J shed 6 bases, and the junction held 16 bases outside the gene matches. Germline loops: CDR1 SQVTM, CDR2 ANQGSEA. The CDR3 runs 15 residues.

This clonotype has a count of ten or more. This chain joins TRBV29-1 and TRBJ2-5; maybe TRBD2 (6 bases). The germline V and J ends were trimmed by 4 bases and 4 bases, with 10 bases remaining between them. The CDR3 length is 12 residues. Looked up from germline, CDR1 is SQVTM and CDR2 is ANQGSEA. Here the CDR3 DNA reads TGCAGCGTTGCCCAGGGAGGAGAGACCCAGTACTTC. As protein: CSVAQGGETQYF.

V and J are TRBV14 and TRBJ1-1; no firm D call. From germline, CDR1 is SGHDN and CDR2 FVKESK. The CDR3 is 17 residues long. V was clipped by 0 bases and J by 3 bases, with 17 bases between them. The CDR3 region is CASSQDWPTSRDTEAFF. Here the CDR3 DNA reads TGTGCCAGCAGCCAAGATTGGCCAACTTCCCGAGACACTGAAGCTTTCTTT. The full variable domain, rest sourced from reference TRBV14 and TRBJ1-1, is EAGVTQFPSHSVIEKGQTVTLRCDPISGHDNLYWYRRVMGKEIKFLLHFVKESKQDESGMPNNRFLAERTGGTYSTLKVQPAELEDSGVYFCASSQDWPTSRDTEAFFGQGTRLTVV.